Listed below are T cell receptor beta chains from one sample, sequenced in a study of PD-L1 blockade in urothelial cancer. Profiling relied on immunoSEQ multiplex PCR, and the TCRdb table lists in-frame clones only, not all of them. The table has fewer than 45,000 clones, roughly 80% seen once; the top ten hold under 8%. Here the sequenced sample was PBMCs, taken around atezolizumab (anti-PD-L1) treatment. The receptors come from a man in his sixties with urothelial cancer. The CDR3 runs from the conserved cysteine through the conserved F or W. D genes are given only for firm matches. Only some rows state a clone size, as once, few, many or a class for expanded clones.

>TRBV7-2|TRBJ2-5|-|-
CASSLSGDQETQYF
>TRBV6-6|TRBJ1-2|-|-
CASSYNLDYGYTF
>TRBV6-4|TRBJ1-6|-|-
CASSEEGLNSPLHF
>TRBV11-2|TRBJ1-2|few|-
CASSPARSSYGYTF
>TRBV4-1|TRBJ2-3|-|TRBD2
CASSQGLAGGRDTQYF
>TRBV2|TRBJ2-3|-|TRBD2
CASSLAGGDTQYF
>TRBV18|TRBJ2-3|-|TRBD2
CASSPTSGSDTQYF
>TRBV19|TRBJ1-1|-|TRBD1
CASTTRDSLNTEAFF
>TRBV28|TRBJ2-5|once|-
CASSQEYQETQYF
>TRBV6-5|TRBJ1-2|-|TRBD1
CASSYSGQDRGYTF
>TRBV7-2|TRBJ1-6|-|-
CASSLDQGSPLHF
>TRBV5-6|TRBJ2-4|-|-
CASSPRVIAKNIQYF
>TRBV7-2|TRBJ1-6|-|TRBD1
CASSLYEGTVYSPLHF
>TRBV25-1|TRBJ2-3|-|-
CASSEQVQGSTDTQYF
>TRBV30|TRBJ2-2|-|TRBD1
CAWSPRGRAGELFF
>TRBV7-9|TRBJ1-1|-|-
CASSLLGGARGTEAFF
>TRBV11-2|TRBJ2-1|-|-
CASNPTATYNEQFF
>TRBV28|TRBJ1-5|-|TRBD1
CASSPTGTAQPRPQHF
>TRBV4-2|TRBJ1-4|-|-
CASSQTGTSTNEKLFF